A selection of T cell receptor beta chains follows, all from one sample in a study of T cell repertoires in ileal Crohn's disease. The repertoire was sequenced with immunoSEQ multiplex PCR; TCRdb's copy has only in-frame clones and lacks some. Here the sample spans 9,500 to 10,000 clones, 76% being singletons. The sequenced material came from ileal tissue. These TCRs come from an adult with Crohn's disease. The CDR3 runs from the conserved cysteine through the conserved F or W. A D gene is named only where the DNA matches it firmly. The size of a clone is reported for some rows only, either as once, few or many, or as a class for expanded clones.

CDR3 length,J gene,clone size,D gene,V gene,CDR3 protein,CDR3 DNA
13,TRBJ1-1,.,.,TRBV28,CASSSNMNTEAFF,TGTGCCAGCAGTTCCAACATGAACACTGAAGCTTTCTTT
14,TRBJ2-3,.,.,TRBV11-3,CASSLSGPTDTQYF,TGTGCCAGCAGCTTAAGCGGACCCACAGATACGCAGTATTTT
15,TRBJ2-7,.,TRBD1,TRBV5-6,CASSYLDRDSYEQYF,TGTGCCAGCAGCTACCTCGACAGGGATTCCTACGAGCAGTACTTC
15,TRBJ2-1,.,.,TRBV5-8,CASSLQVGSYNEQFF,TGTGCCAGCAGCTTGCAGGTCGGCTCCTACAATGAGCAGTTCTTC
13,TRBJ1-1,.,.,TRBV27,CASSPLTGAEAFF,TGTGCCAGCAGTCCGCTGACAGGAGCTGAAGCTTTCTTT
14,TRBJ2-7,.,TRBD1,TRBV4-1,CASSPGDRSGEQYF,TGCGCCAGCAGCCCCGGGGACAGGTCTGGCGAGCAGTACTTC
14,TRBJ2-7,.,TRBD1,TRBV4-3,CASSRGTGTYEQYF,TGCGCCAGCAGCCGCGGGACAGGGACCTACGAGCAGTACTTC
15,TRBJ1-2,.,.,TRBV7-9,CASSLGAGGEWGYTF,TGTGCCAGCAGCTTAGGGGCCGGAGGAGAGTGGGGCTACACCTTC
13,TRBJ1-1,once,TRBD1,TRBV5-1,CASSSGTVTEAFF,TGCGCCAGCAGCTCGGGGACAGTTACTGAAGCTTTCTTT
13,TRBJ2-5,.,.,TRBV16,CASSQYREETQYF,TGTGCCAGCAGCCAATACAGGGAAGAGACCCAGTACTTC
14,TRBJ2-1,.,TRBD2,TRBV5-1,CASRGTSVYNEQFF,TGCGCCAGCAGAGGGACTAGCGTTTACAATGAGCAGTTCTTC
19,TRBJ2-6,.,TRBD2,TRBV28,CASSPVGLAGLSGANVLTF,TGTGCCAGCAGTCCTGTTGGACTAGCGGGACTGTCTGGGGCCAACGTCCTGACTTTC
13,TRBJ2-5,.,TRBD2,TRBV2,CASKGGGVETQYF,TGTGCCAGTAAGGGTGGGGGGGTAGAGACCCAGTACTTC
15,TRBJ2-7,.,TRBD1,TRBV6-6,CASSYSTGRTYEQYF,TGTGCCAGCAGTTACTCGACAGGGAGAACCTACGAGCAGTACTTC
15,TRBJ2-7,.,TRBD2,TRBV4-2,CASSQAGTRKYEQYF,TGTGCCAGCAGCCAAGCAGGGACTAGAAAGTACGAGCAGTACTTC
20,TRBJ2-3,.,.,TRBV5-5,CASSLLWGGGGAPGTDTQYF,TGTGCCAGCAGCTTACTATGGGGGGGCGGGGGCGCGCCGGGGACAGATACGCAGTATTTT
14,TRBJ1-4,.,TRBD1,TRBV4-2,CASSQVGDSEKLFF,TGTGCCAGCAGCCAAGTGGGGGACAGTGAAAAACTGTTTTTT
11,TRBJ2-3,.,.,TRBV27,CASSRLDTQYF,TGTGCCAGCAGCCGGTTAGATACGCAGTATTTT
15,TRBJ2-6,.,TRBD1,TRBV19,CASRDRGSGANVLTF,TGTGCCAGCCGGGACAGGGGATCTGGGGCCAACGTCCTGACTTTC
13,TRBJ1-1,once,.,TRBV28,CASSAREGTEAFF,TGTGCCAGCAGTGCCAGGGAGGGGACTGAAGCTTTCTTT
15,TRBJ1-2,few,.,TRBV7-9,CASSESWAGPYGYTF,TGTGCCAGCAGCGAATCCTGGGCAGGGCCCTATGGCTACACCTTC
15,TRBJ1-2,.,.,TRBV6-1,CASSDIVGGNYGYTF,TGTGCCAGCAGTGATATCGTCGGAGGGAACTATGGCTACACCTTC
14,TRBJ1-4,few,.,TRBV6-1,CASSVLATNEKLFF,TGTGCCAGCAGTGTACTTGCAACTAATGAAAAACTGTTTTTT
15,TRBJ2-4,.,.,TRBV6-5,CASSPRVLAKNIQYF,TGTGCCAGCAGTCCCAGGGTTCTAGCCAAAAACATTCAGTACTTC
14,TRBJ1-1,.,TRBD1,TRBV6-5,CASSLTRGITEAFF,TGTGCCAGCAGCCTCACCAGGGGGATCACTGAAGCTTTCTTT
12,TRBJ1-1,.,.,TRBV29-1,CSVEDLLLEAFF,TGCAGCGTTGAAGATCTCTTACTTGAAGCTTTCTTT
11,TRBJ1-2,.,.,TRBV28,CASNELDGYTF,TGTGCCAGCAACGAACTAGATGGCTACACCTTC
13,TRBJ2-1,.,.,TRBV29-1,CSGRRGLGYEQFF,TGCAGCGGGAGACGAGGGCTTGGGTATGAGCAGTTCTTC
15,TRBJ2-7,.,TRBD2,TRBV6-1,CASSEEAGRVREQYF,TGTGCCAGCAGTGAAGAGGCGGGGAGGGTACGTGAGCAGTACTTC